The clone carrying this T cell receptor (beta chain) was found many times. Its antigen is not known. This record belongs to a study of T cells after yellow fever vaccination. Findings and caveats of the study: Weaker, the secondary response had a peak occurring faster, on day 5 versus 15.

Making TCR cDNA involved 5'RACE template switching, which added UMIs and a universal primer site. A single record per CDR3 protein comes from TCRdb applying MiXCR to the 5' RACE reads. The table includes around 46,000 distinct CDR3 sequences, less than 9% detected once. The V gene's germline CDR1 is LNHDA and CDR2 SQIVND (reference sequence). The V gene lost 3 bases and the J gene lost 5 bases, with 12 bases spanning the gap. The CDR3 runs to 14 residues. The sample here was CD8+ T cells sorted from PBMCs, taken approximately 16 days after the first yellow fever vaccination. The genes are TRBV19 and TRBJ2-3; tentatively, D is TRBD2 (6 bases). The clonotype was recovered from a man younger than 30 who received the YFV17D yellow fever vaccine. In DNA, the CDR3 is TGTGCCAGTAGTATGGACGGGGGACTAGATACGCAGTATTTT. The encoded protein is CASSMDGGLDTQYF.